This T cell receptor (beta chain) was retrieved from a study of T cell changes during pregnancy in multiple sclerosis. Assay: immunoSEQ multiplex PCR; the TCRdb copy retains only in-frame clones and omits some. This repertoire shows 40,000 to 50,000 clones, 85% to 95% found once; its top ten account for 5.5% to 8%. The length of the CDR3 is 13 residues. Germline V lookup: CDR1 GTSNPN, CDR2 SVGIG (reference sequence). Trimming took off 4 bases at V and 2 bases at J, with 11 bases between the two ends. The chain combines TRBV30 with TRBJ1-2; maybe TRBD1 (6 bases). This TCR was sampled from a female donor with multiple sclerosis, enrolled in a pregnancy study. Sequences were derived from CD8+ T cells from peripheral blood mononuclear cells, sampled in the third trimester of pregnancy. The CDR3 reads CAWTGGQNYGYTF. The CDR3 DNA sequence: TGTGCCTGGACCGGCGGACAGAACTATGGCTACACCTTC.